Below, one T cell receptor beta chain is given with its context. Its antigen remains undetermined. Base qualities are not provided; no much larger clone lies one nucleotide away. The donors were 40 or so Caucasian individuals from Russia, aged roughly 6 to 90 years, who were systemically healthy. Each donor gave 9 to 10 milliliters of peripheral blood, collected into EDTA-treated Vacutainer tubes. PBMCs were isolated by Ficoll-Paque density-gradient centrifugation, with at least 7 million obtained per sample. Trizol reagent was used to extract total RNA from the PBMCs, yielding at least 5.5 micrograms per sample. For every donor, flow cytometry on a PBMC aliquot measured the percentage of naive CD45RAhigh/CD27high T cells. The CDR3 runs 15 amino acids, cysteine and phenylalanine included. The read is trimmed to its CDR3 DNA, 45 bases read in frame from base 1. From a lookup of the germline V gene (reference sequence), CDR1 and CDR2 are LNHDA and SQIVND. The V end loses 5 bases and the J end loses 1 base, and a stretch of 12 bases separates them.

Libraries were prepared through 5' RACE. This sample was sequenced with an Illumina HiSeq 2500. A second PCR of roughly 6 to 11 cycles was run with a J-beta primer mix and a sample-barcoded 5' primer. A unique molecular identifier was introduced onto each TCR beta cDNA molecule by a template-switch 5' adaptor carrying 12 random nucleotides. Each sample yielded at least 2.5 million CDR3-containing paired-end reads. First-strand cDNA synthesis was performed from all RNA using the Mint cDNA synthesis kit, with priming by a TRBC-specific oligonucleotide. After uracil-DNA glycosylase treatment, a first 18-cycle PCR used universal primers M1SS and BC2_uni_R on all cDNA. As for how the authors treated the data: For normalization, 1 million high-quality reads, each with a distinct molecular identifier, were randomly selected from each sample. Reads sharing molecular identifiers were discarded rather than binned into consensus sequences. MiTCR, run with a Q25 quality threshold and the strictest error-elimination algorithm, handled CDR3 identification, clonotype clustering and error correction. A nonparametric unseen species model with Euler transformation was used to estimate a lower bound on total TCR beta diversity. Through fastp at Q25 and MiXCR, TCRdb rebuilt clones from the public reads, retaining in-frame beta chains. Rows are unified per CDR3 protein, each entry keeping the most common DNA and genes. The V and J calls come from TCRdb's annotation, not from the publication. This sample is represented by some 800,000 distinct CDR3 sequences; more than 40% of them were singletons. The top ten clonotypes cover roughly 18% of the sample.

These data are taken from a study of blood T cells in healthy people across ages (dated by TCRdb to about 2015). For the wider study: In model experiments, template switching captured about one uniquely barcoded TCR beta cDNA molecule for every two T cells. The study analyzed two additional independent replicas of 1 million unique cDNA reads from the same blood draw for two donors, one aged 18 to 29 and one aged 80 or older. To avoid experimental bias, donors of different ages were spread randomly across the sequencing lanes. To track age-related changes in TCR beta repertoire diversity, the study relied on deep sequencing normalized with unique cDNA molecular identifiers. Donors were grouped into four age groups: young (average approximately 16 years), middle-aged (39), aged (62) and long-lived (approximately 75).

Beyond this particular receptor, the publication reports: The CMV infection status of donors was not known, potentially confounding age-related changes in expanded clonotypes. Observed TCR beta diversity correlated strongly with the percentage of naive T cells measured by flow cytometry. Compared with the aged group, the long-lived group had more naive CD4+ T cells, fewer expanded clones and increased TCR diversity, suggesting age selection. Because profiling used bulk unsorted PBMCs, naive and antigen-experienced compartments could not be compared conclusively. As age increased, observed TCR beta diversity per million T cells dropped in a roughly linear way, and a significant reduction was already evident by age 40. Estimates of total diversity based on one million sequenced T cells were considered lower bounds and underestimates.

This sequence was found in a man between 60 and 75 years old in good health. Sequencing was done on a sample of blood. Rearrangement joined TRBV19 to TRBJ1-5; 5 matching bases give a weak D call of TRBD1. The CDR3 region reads CASSWSGTSNQPQHF. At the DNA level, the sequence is TGTGCCAGTAGTTGGTCAGGGACCAGCAATCAGCCCCAGCATTTT. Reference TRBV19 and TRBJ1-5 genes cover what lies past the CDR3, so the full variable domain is DGGITQSPKYLFRKEGQNVTLSCEQNLNHDAMYWYRQDPGQGLRLIYYSQIVNDFQKGDIAEGYSVSREKKESFPLTVTSAQKNPTAFYLCASSWSGTSNQPQHFGDGTRLSIL.